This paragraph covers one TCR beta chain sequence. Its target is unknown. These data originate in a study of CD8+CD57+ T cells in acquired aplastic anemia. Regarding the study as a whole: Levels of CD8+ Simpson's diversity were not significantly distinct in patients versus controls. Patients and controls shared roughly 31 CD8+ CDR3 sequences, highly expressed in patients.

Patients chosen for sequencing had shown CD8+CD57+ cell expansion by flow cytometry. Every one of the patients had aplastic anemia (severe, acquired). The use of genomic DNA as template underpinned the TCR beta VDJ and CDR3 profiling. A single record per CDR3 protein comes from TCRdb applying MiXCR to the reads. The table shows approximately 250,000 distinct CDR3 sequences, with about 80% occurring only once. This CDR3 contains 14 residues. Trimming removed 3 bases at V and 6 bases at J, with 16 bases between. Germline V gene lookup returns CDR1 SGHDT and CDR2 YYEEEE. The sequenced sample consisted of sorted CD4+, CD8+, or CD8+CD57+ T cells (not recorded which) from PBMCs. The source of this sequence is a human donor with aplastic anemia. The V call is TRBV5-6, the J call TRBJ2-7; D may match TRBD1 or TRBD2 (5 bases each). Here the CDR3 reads CASSSGTRPIEQYF. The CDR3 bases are TGTGCCAGCAGCTCCGGGACCCGGCCCATCGAGCAGTACTTC.